This TCR beta chain was found in a study of T cell responses to AZD1222 COVID-19 vaccine. Study-level points and caveats: Mostly white British, mostly female donors; authors suggested clonal diversity may be underestimated.

TCRdb keeps only in-frame clones here, not all; method: immunoSEQ multiplex PCR. The sample lists over 100,000 clones, approximately 90% occurring once. About this clone: The antigen remains unidentified.

The sequence was obtained from an adult in good health. The input for sequencing was peripheral blood, taken on day 0 of AZD1222 vaccination.

CDR3: CATSEPGDSNQPQHF. CDR3 bases: TGTGCCACCAGTGAACCTGGGGATAGCAATCAGCCCCAGCATTTT. The rearrangement joins TRBV24-1 to TRBJ1-5; D unclear. This CDR3 spans 15 amino acids. CDR1 and CDR2 from the germline V gene are KGHDR and SFDVKD. The V and J ends lost 4 bases and 0 bases respectively, with 9 bases between them.